This paragraph covers one T cell receptor beta chain sequence. No antigen is known for it. RNA, at about 0.45 to 1 ug, was reverse transcribed with random hexamers. TCRdb fed the immunoSEQ multiplex PCR reads into MiXCR, producing one record per CDR3 protein. The sample includes around 170,000 distinct CDR3 sequences, 85% to 95% of them seen just once. The data are from a study of CD8 T cells in Susac syndrome. Study-level findings and limits: Within total CD8+ repertoires, approximately 16 Susac-specific public clones were found, and within CD8+ TEMRA repertoires, four or five.

What was sequenced was CD8+ T cells from PBMCs. This TCR was sampled from a human donor with Susac syndrome.

The CDR3 loop is CASSVGSGGLSYNEQFF. Written as DNA, the CDR3 is TGTGCCAGCAGCGTAGGTAGCGGGGGGCTCTCCTACAATGAGCAGTTCTTC. This sequence joins TRBV9 and TRBJ2-1; 10 bases line up with TRBD2. The V segment lost 0 bases and the J segment 0 bases; nucleotides outside the gene matches: 3. The CDR3 totals 17 residues. Germline assignment: CDR1 SGDLS and CDR2 YYNGEE.